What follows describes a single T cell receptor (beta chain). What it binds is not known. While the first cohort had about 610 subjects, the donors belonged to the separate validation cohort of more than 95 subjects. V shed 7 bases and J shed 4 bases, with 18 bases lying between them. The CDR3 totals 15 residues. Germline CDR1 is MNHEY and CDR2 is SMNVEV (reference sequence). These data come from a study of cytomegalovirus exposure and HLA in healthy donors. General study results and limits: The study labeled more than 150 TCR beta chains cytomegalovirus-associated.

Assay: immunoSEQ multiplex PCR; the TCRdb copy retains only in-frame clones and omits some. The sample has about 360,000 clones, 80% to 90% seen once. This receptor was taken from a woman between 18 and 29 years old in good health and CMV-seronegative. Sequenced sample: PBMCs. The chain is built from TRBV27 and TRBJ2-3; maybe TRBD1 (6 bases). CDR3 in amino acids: CASKGGQPAADTQYF. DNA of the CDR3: TGTGCCAGCAAGGGTGGACAGCCCGCCGCAGATACGCAGTATTTT.